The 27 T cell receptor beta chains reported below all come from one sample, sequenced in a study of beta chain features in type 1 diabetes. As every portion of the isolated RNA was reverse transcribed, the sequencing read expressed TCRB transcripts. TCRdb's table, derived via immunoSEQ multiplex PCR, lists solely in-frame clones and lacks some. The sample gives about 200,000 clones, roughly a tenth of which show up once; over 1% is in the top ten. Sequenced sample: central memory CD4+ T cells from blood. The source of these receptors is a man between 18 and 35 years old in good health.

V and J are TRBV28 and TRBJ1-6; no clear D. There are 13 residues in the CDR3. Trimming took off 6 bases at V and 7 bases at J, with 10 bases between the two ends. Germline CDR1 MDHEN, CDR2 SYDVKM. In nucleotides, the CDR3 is TGTGCCAGCAGGCGACTTGGGAATTCACCCCTCCACTTT. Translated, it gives CASRRLGNSPLHF.

CDR3 bases: TGTGCCATCAGTGAGCCCCCCGCTAGCGAGCAGTACTTC. It yields the protein CAISEPPASEQYF. J is TRBJ2-7 and V is TRBV10-3; D is uncertain. V lost 2 bases, J lost 6 bases, and 11 bases lay in between. Germline CDR1 ENHRY, CDR2 SYGVKD. This CDR3 spans 13 amino acids.

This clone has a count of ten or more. The CDR3 bases are TGTGCTAGTGGTCAGGACAGCTCAGCCTACAATGAGCAGTTCTTC. As protein: CASGQDSSAYNEQFF. This chain joins TRBV12-5 and TRBJ2-1, with a possible D match to TRBD1 (6 bases). Germline CDR1 and CDR2: LGHNT and FRNRAP. The CDR3 extends over 15 amino acids. V shed 5 bases and J shed 2 bases, with 13 bases lying between them.

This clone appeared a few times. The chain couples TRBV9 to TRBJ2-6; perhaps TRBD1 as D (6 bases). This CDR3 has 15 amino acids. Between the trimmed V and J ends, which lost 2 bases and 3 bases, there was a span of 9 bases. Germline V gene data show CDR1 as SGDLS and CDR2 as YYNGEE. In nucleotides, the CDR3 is TGTGCCAGCAGCGTTCAGGGGCATGGGGCCAACGTCCTGACTTTC. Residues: CASSVQGHGANVLTF.

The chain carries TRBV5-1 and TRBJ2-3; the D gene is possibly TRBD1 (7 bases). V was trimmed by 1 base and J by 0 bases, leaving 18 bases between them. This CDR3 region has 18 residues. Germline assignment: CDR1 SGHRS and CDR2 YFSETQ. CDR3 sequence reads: CASSLQAPGGSSTDTQYF. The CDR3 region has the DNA TGCGCCAGCAGCTTGCAGGCCCCAGGGGGGTCTAGCACAGATACGCAGTATTTT.

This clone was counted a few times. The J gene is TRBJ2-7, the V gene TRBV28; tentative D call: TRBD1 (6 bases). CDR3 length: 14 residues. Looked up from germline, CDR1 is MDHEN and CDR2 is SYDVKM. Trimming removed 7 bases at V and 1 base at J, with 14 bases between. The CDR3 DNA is TGTGCCAGCACCCATCAGGGACATTCCTACGAGCAGTACTTC. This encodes CASTHQGHSYEQYF.

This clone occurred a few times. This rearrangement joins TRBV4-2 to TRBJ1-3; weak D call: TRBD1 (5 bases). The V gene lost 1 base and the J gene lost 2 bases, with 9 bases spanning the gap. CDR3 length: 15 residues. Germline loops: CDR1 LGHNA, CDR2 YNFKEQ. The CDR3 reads CASSQAEGTGNTIYF. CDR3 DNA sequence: TGTGCCAGCAGCCAAGCAGAGGGGACTGGAAACACCATATATTTT.

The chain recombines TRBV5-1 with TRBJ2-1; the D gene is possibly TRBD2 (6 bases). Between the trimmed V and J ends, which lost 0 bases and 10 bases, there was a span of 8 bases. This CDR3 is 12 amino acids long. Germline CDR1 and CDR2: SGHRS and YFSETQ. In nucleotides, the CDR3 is TGCGCCAGCAGCTTGGTCCTAGCGGAGCAGTTCTTC. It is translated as CASSLVLAEQFF. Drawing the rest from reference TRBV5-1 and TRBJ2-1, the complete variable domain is KAGVTQTPRYLIKTRGQQVTLSCSPISGHRSVSWYQQTPGQGLQFLFEYFSETQRNKGNFPGRFSGRQFSNSRSEMNVSTLELGDSALYLCASSLVLAEQFFGPGTRLTVL.

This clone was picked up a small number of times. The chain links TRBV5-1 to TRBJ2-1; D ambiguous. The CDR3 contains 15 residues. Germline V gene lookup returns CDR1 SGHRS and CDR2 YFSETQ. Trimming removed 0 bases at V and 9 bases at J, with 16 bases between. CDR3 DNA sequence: TGCGCCAGCAGCTTGGAGGCTAGTTGGGCCGGTGAGCAGTTCTTC. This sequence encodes CASSLEASWAGEQFF.

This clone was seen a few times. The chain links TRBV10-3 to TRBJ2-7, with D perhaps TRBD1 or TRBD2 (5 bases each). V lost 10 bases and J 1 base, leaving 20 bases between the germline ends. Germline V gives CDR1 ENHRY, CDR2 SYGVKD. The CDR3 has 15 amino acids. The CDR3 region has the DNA TGTGCCACCAGGGAGATGGGAGTTGGATCCTACGAGCAGTACTTC. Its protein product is CATREMGVGSYEQYF.

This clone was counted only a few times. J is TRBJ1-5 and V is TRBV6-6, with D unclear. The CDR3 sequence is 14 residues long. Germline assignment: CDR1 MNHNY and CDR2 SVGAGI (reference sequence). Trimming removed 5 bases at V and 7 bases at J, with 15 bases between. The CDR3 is CASSLTTFEQPQHF. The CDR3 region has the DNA TGTGCCAGCAGTCTCACTACATTTGAACAGCCCCAGCATTTT.

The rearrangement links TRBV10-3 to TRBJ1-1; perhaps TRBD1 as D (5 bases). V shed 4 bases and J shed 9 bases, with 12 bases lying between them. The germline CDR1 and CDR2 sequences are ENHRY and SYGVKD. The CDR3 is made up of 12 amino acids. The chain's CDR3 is CAISGDAGKAFF. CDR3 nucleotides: TGTGCCATCAGTGGGGACGCTGGTAAAGCTTTCTTT.

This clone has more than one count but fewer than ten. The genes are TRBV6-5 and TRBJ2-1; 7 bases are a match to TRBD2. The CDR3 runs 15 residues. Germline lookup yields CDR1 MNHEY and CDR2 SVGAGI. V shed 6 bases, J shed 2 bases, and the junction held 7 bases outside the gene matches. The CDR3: CASRQDAGAYNEQFF. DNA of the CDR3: TGTGCCAGCAGGCAAGATGCGGGGGCCTACAATGAGCAGTTCTTC.

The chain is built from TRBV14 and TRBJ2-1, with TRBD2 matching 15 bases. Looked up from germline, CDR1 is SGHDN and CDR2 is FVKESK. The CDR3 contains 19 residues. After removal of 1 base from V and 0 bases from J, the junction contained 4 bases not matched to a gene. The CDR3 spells CASSQVPGLAGGSYNEQFF. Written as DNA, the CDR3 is TGTGCCAGCAGCCAAGTCCCGGGACTAGCGGGAGGCTCCTACAATGAGCAGTTCTTC.

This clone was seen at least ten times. Written as DNA, the CDR3 is TGTGCCAGCATACTAGCGGGTAGAGATGAGCAGTTCTTC. Protein: CASILAGRDEQFF. The chain employs TRBV28 and TRBJ2-1, with 9 bases that match TRBD2. The CDR3 sequence is 13 residues long. In germline, CDR1 is MDHEN, CDR2 SYDVKM. V gave up 7 bases and J gave up 8 bases; unmatched junction bases: 6.

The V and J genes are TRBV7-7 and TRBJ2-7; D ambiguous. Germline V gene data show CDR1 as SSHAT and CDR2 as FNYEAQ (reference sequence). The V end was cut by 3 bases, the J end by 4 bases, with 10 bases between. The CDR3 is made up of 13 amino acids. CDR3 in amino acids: CASSFAKGYEQYF. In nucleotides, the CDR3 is TGTGCCAGCAGCTTCGCTAAAGGGTACGAGCAGTACTTC.

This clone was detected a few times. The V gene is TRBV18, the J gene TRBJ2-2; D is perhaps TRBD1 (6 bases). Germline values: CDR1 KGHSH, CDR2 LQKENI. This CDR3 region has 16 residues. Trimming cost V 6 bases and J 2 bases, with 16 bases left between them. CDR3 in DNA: TGTGCCAGCTCCCCGAGGGACATATCTAACACCGGGGAGCTGTTTTTT. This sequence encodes CASSPRDISNTGELFF.

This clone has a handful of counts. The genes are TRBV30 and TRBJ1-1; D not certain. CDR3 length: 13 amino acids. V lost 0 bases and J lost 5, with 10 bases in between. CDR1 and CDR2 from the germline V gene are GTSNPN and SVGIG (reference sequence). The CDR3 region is CAWSVHAGTEAFF. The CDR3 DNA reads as TGTGCCTGGAGTGTACACGCGGGGACTGAAGCTTTCTTT.

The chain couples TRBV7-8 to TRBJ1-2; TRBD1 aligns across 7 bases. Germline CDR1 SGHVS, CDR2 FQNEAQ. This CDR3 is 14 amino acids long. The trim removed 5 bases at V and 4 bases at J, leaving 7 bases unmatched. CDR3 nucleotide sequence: TGTGCCAGCAGCCCAATAAGACAGGGCTATGGCTACACCTTC. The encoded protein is CASSPIRQGYGYTF.

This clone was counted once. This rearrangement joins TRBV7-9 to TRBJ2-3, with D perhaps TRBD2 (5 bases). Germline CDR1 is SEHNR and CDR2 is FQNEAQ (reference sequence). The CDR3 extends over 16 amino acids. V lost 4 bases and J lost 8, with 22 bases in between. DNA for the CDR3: TGTGCCAGCAGCTCAATGGACCGGGAAAGGCGTGGTACGCAGTATTTT. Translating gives CASSSMDRERRGTQYF.

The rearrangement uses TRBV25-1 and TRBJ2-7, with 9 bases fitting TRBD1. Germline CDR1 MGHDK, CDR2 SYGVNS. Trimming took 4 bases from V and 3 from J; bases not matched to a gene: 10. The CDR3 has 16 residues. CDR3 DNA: TGTGCCAGCAGTGCCCCGGGACAGGGTAGACTCTACGAGCAGTACTTC. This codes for CASSAPGQGRLYEQYF.

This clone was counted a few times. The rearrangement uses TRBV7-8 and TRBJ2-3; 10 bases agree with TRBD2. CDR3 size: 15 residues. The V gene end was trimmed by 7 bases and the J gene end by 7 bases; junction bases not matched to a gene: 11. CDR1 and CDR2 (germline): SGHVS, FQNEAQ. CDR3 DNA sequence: TGTGCCAGCATGCCTAGCGGGAGTCGGGGAAATACGCAGTATTTT. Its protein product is CASMPSGSRGNTQYF.

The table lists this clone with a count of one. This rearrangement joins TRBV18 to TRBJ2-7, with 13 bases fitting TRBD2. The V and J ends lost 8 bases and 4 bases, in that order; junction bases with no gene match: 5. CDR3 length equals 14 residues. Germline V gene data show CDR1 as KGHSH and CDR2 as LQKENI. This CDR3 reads CASSGGLAGYEQYF. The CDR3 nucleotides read TGTGCCAGCAGTGGGGGACTAGCGGGATACGAGCAGTACTTC.

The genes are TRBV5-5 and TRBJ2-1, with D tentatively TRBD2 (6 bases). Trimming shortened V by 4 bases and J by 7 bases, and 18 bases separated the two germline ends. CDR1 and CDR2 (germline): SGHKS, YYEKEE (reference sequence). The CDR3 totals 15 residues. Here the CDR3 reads CASSQGLGERNEQFF. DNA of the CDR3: TGTGCCAGCAGCCAGGGACTCGGAGAGAGAAATGAGCAGTTCTTC. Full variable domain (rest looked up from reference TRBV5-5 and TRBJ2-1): DAGVTQSPTHLIKTRGQQVTLRCSPISGHKSVSWYQQVLGQGPQFIFQYYEKEERGRGNFPDRFSARQFPNYSSELNVNALLLGDSALYLCASSQGLGERNEQFFGPGTRLTVL.

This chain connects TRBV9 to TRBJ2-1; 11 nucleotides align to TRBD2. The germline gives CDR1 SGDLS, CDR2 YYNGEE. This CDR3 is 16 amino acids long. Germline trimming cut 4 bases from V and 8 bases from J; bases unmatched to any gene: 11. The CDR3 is CASSPGLAGPLDEQFF. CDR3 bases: TGTGCCAGCAGCCCAGGACTAGCGGGCCCTCTGGATGAGCAGTTCTTC.

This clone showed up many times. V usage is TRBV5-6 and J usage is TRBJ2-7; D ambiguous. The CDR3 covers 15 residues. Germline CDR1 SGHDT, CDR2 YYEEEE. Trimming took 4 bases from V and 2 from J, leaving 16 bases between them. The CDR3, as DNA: TGTGCCAGCAGCACTAATTTACGGCGGCCCTACGAGCAGTACTTC. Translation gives CASSTNLRRPYEQYF.

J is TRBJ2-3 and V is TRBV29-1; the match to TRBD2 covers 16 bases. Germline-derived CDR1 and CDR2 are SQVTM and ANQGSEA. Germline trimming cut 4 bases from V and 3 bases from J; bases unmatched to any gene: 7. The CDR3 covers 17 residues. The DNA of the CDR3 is TGCAGCGTTGGAGGGACTAGCGGGAGGGCCTATACAGATACGCAGTATTTT. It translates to CSVGGTSGRAYTDTQYF.